This T cell receptor (beta chain) stems from a study of blood T cell repertoires in COVID-19. About the research overall: Spain, Italy and the United States supplied samples that represented acute and convalescent COVID-19. From T cells, B-cell-depleted T cells, or PBMCs came the material, which was cDNA or gDNA.

This clone was seen a few times. Germline V gene sequence: CDR1 MNHNY, CDR2 SVGAGI (reference sequence). V was cut by 8 bases and J by 4 bases, with 14 bases left in between. The CDR3 sequence is 13 residues long. Profiling relied on immunoSEQ multiplex PCR, and the TCRdb table lists in-frame clones only, not all of them. The repertoire holds some 60,000 clones, with 70% to 90% as singletons. The specimen sequenced was peripheral blood. This TCR was sampled from a human donor in a cohort sampled during active COVID-19. This chain links TRBV6-6 with TRBJ1-1; weak D call: TRBD1 (6 bases). The CDR3, as DNA: TGTGCCAGCGGCGGGGGCGAGTTCACTGAAGCTTTCTTT. Translation gives CASGGGEFTEAFF.